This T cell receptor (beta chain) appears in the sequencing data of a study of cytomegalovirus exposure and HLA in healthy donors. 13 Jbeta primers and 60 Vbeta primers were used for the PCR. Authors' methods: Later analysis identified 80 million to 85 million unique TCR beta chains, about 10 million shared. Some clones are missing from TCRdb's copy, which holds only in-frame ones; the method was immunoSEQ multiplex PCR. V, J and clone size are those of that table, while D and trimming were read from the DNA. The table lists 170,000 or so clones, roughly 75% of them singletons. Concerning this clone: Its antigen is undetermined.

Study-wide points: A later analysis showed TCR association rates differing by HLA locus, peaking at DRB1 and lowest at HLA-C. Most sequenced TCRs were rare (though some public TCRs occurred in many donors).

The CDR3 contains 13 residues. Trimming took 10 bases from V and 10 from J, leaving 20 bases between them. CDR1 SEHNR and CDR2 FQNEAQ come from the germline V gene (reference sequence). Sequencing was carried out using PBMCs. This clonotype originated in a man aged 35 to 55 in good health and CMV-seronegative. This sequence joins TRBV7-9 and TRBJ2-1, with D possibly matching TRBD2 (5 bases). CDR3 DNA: TGTGCCACTCAGAGGGAGTCCCGTGGGGAGCAGTTCTTC. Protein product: CATQRESRGEQFF.